This is a list of T cell receptor beta chains from one sample in a study of T cell responses to AZD1222 COVID-19 vaccine. This table comes from immunoSEQ multiplex PCR, and its TCRdb copy is limited to in-frame clones, with some not included. The data contain some 71,000 clones, 80% to 90% of them singletons. The input for sequencing was peripheral blood, taken 28 days after the second AZD1222 dose. Receptor source: an adult who received the AZD1222 COVID-19 vaccine. The CDR3 runs from the conserved cysteine through the conserved F or W. Each record gives: D gene, V gene, clone size, J gene, CDR3 DNA, CDR3 protein. D genes are given only for firm matches. Rows may omit the clone size; those that give it use once, few, many or a size class.

-	TRBV11-3	-	TRBJ1-2	TGTGCCAGCAGCTTAGAAGCTGGGGACTATGGCTACACCTTC	CASSLEAGDYGYTF
-	TRBV27	-	TRBJ2-7	TGTGCCAGCAGTTTAACGGACAATTTCTCCTACGAGCAGTACTTC	CASSLTDNFSYEQYF
-	TRBV28	-	TRBJ2-4	TGTGCCAGCAGAGGGAATATCAAAAACATTCAGTACTTC	CASRGNIKNIQYF
TRBD1	TRBV25-1	-	TRBJ2-2	TGTGCCAGCAGTGATCGGGACAGGACTCCCAACACCGGGGAGCTGTTTTTT	CASSDRDRTPNTGELFF
TRBD2	TRBV28	-	TRBJ2-3	TGTGCCAGCAGTTGGCCTCTACTAGCGGGAGAATCAGATACGCAGTATTTT	CASSWPLLAGESDTQYF
-	TRBV5-8	few	TRBJ2-1	TGTGCCAGCAGCTTGGAACAGGCTTCGTTAGGTGAGCAGTTCTTC	CASSLEQASLGEQFF
-	TRBV29-1	-	TRBJ1-2	TGCAGCGTTGGAGGAGGGAGCGGCTATGGCTACACCTTC	CSVGGGSGYGYTF
-	TRBV10-3	once	TRBJ2-1	TGTGCCATCAGTCCTAGCGAACCGAATGAGCAGTTCTTC	CAISPSEPNEQFF
-	TRBV18	-	TRBJ1-2	TGTGCCAGCTCACCGGGAGGGGTGGATGGCTACACCTTC	CASSPGGVDGYTF
TRBD2	TRBV10-1	-	TRBJ2-7	TGCGCCAGCACTCGGCTAGCGGGAGATCTGGGGGAGCAGTACTTC	CASTRLAGDLGEQYF
-	TRBV11-2	-	TRBJ1-3	TGTGCCAGCAGCAAAGAAGCGGGAAACACCATATATTTT	CASSKEAGNTIYF
TRBD2	TRBV6-5	few	TRBJ2-7	TGTGCCAGCAGTTACTCCGCCCTGGGAGGGTCCTACGAGCAGTACTTC	CASSYSALGGSYEQYF
TRBD2	TRBV6-2/TRBV6-3	-	TRBJ2-1	TGTGCCAGCAGTTACTCGAGTCCTAGCGGGATTTACAATGAGCAGTTCTTC	CASSYSSPSGIYNEQFF
-	TRBV11-3	-	TRBJ2-1	TGTGCCAGCAGTTTAGAAATTCGCCAGAGGAGCTCCTACAATGAGCAGTTCTTC	CASSLEIRQRSSYNEQFF
-	TRBV2	-	TRBJ2-1	TGTGCCAGCAGTTTCCGACTAAGCGGGTACAGCTCCTACAATGAGCAGTTCTTC	CASSFRLSGYSSYNEQFF
-	TRBV5-1	few	TRBJ2-1	TGCGCCAGCAGCGGGGACACCCTAGATGAGCAGTTCTTC	CASSGDTLDEQFF
TRBD1	TRBV5-8	-	TRBJ1-2	TGTGCCGCCCCGGGGGGACAGTCGAATGGCTACACCTTC	CAAPGGQSNGYTF
TRBD2	TRBV11-2	-	TRBJ2-7	TGTGCCAGCAGCTTAGTTCCGGGGGGCTCCTACGAGCAGTACTTC	CASSLVPGGSYEQYF